The 3 T cell receptor beta chains listed next were all sequenced from one sample in a study of T cell responses to AZD1222 COVID-19 vaccine. Here immunoSEQ multiplex PCR was the method, and the copy in TCRdb shows in-frame clones only, minus some. This sample yields roughly 150,000 clones, of which approximately 80% are seen a single time; approximately 4% belongs to the top ten. Here the sequenced sample was peripheral blood, taken on day 0 of AZD1222 vaccination. The origin of the receptors is an adult in good health.

CDR3 protein: CASSIDVGPRYTF. The CDR3 DNA sequence: TGTGCCAGTAGTATAGACGTAGGGCCCCGCTACACCTTC. The chain links TRBV19 to TRBJ1-2; D unresolved. The V end was cut by 0 bases, the J end by 9 bases, with 11 bases between. CDR3 length: 13 amino acids. Germline V CDR1 and CDR2: LNHDA, SQIVND (reference sequence). Supplemented by reference TRBV19 and TRBJ1-2, the full variable domain reads DGGITQSPKYLFRKEGQNVTLSCEQNLNHDAMYWYRQDPGQGLRLIYYSQIVNDFQKGDIAEGYSVSREKKESFPLTVTSAQKNPTAFYLCASSIDVGPRYTFGSGTRLTVV.

J is TRBJ2-2 and V is TRBV6-5; 10 positions match TRBD1. This CDR3 has 15 amino acids. The trim removed 7 bases at V and 4 bases at J, leaving 6 bases unmatched. CDR1 is MNHEY and CDR2 is SVGAGI in the germline V gene. CDR3 amino acids: CASIPGTGATGELFF. The CDR3, as DNA: TGTGCCAGCATCCCCGGGACAGGGGCCACCGGGGAGCTGTTTTTT.

This chain links TRBV24-1 with TRBJ2-5; perhaps TRBD2 as D (6 bases). The V end lost 4 bases, the J end lost 5 bases, and 19 bases lay between the germline ends. The CDR3 covers 16 residues. Germline V lookup: CDR1 KGHDR, CDR2 SFDVKD. In DNA, the CDR3 is TGTGCCACCAGTGAGAATAGGGCAGGGAGGTCCGAGACCCAGTACTTC. As protein: CATSENRAGRSETQYF.